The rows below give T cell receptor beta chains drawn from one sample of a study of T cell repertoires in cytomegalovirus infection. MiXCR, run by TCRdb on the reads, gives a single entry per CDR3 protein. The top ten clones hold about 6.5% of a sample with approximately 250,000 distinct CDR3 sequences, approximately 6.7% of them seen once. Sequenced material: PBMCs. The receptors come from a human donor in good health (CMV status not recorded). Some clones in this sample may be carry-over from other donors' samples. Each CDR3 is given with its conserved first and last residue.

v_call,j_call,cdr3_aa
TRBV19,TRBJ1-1,CASRRGPEGTEAFF
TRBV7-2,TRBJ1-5,CASSPEERGKPSNQPQHF
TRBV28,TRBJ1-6,CASRRKGGTTYNSPLHF
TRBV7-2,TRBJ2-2,CASSFSGGPPANTGELFF
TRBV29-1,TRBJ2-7,CSVADSSYEQYF
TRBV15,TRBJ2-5,CATSSRAQETQYF
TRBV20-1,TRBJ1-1,CSASPANTEAFF
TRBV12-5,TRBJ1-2,CASGHKDNYGYTF
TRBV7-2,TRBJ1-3,CASSLAGQGALNTIYF
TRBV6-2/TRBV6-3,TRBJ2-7,CASSYETGAYEQYF
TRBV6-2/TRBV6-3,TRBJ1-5,CASSRGQANQPQHF
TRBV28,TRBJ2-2,CASSFHDRVRSGELFF
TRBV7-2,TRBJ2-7,CASSSRPSGGNEQYF
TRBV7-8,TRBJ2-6,CASSLAPWSVANVLTF
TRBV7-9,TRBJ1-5,CASKSGEGQPQHF
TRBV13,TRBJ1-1,CASSFSEGSTEAFF
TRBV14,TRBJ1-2,CASSQIERSFYGYTF
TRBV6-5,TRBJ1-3,CASLGQGNTIYF
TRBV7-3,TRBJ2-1,CASSLGVAGVGTEQFF
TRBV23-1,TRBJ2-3,CASRRQGEGTDTQYF
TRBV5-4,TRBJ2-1,CASSLTGHGENEQFF
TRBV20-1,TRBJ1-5,CSARATGIRNQPQHF
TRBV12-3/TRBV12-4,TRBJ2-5,CASSAEETQYF
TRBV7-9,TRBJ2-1,CASSPPPGGNEQFF
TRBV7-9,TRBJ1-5,CASSIGQNQPQHF
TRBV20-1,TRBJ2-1,CSARDSRGVNNEQFF
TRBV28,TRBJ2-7,CASSVYHEQYF
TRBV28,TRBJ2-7,CASTRTGASYEQYF
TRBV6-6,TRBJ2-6,CASSYGQGGANVLTF
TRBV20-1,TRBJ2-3,CSADLAASGGTDTQYF
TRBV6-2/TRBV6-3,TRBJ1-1,CASSYSDGRMNTEAFF
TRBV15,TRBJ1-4,CATSPRAGEKLFF
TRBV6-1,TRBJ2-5,CASTTDPRQGRGIQETQYF
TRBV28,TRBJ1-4,CASSFAGGGTNEKLFF
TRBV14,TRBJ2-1,CASSLLNPGLAGGPKVPQFF
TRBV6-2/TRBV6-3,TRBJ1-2,CATGYPYGYTF
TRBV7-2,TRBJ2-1,CASSLFGGGGPYNEQFF
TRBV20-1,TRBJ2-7,CSAVLAGGYYEQYF
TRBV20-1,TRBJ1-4,CSARDRRGGVNEKLFF
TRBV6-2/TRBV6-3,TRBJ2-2,CASSVPRGANTGELFF
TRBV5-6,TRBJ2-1,CASSPSTSGGRYNEQFF
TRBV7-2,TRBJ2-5,CASSFQRGTETQYF
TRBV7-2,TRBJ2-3,CASSLSDKPHWPDTQYF
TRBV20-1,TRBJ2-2,CRAGGSGGSGTGELFF
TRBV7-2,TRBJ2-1,CASSPASNEQFF
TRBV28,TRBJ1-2,CASSLGNQLARYGYTF
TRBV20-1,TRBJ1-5,CSVPPSGRRNQPQHF
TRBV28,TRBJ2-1,CASCGGPYNEQFF
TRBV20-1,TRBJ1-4,CSAREGGSWDEKLFF
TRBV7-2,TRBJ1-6,CASSRMVPDNSPLHF
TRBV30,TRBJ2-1,CAWSRASGGDEQFF
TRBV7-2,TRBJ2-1,CASSLGPPEFF
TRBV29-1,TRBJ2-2,CSAAGLTGELFF
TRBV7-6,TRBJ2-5,CASSLSPRREETQYF
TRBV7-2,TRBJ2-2,CASSSYRGRNTGELFF
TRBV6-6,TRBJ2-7,CASRLTGTGVYEQYF
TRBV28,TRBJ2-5,CASSLGWETQYF